The 24 T cell receptor beta chains below come from one sample, sequenced in a study of cytomegalovirus exposure and HLA in healthy donors. Both 60 Vbeta primers and 13 Jbeta primers went into the PCR. Generated by immunoSEQ multiplex PCR, the TCRdb table keeps only in-frame clones and is missing some. The sample lists 150,000 to 200,000 clones; over 75% were seen once. Sequenced sample: PBMCs. Receptors originate from a woman aged 18 to 35 in good health and CMV-seronegative.

J is TRBJ1-1 and V is TRBV6-1; TRBD1 might be the D (5 bases). Germline values: CDR1 MNHNS, CDR2 SASEGT. V gave up 1 base and J gave up 3 bases, with 15 bases separating them. This CDR3 has 16 residues. This CDR3 reads CASSEEVQGLDTEAFF. The CDR3 DNA is TGTGCCAGCAGTGAAGAGGTTCAGGGACTCGACACTGAAGCTTTCTTT.

The sample holds a few counts of this clone. The rearrangement uses TRBV2 and TRBJ1-4, with TRBD1 matching 9 bases. The germline V gene has CDR1 SNHLY and CDR2 FYNNEI. V shed 5 bases and J 8 bases; nucleotides not matched to a gene: 6. This CDR3 region has 14 residues. CDR3 region: CASSLQGAWEKLFF. The CDR3 DNA reads TGTGCCAGCAGTTTACAGGGGGCGTGGGAAAAACTGTTTTTT.

Note on this clone: Other DNA sequences in the same sample also yield this CDR3. CDR3 loop: CASSPSPSGSSYEQYF. The CDR3 bases are TGTGCCAGTAGCCCCAGTCCGTCCGGGAGCTCCTACGAGCAGTACTTC. This chain joins TRBV5-4 and TRBJ2-7; tentative D call: TRBD2 (6 bases). With 8 bases removed from V and 0 bases from J, the gap between germline ends came to 21 bases. Germline assignment: CDR1 SGHNT and CDR2 YYREEE (reference sequence). This CDR3 has 16 amino acids.

The V and J genes are TRBV30 and TRBJ2-3; 11 nucleotides align to TRBD1. The CDR3 has 15 amino acids. The junction had 4 bases not matched to a gene; V was cut back by 3 bases and J by 2 bases. Germline V CDR1 and CDR2: GTSNPN, SVGIG (reference sequence). CDR3 bases: TGTGCCTGGAGCGAGGGACAGGGGGTCACAGATACGCAGTATTTT. As protein: CAWSEGQGVTDTQYF.

The chain employs TRBV7-3 and TRBJ2-3; D unresolved. V was trimmed by 10 bases and J by 1 base, leaving 24 bases between them. The CDR3 covers 17 residues. The germline V gene has CDR1 SGHTA and CDR2 FQGTGA. The CDR3 nucleotides are TGTGCCAATCTTTGCACGGAAAGAAGAGCGTGCACAGATACGCAGTATTTT. Translated, it gives CANLCTERRACTDTQYF.

CDR3: CASSFSGGVNQPQHF. CDR3 bases: TGTGCCAGCAGCTTCTCGGGGGGCGTCAATCAGCCCCAGCATTTT. The chain joins TRBV7-8 to TRBJ1-5; possibly TRBD1 for D (6 bases). The CDR3 is 15 amino acids. V lost 3 bases and J lost 3, with 12 bases in between. The germline CDR1 and CDR2 sequences are SGHVS and FQNEAQ.

The genes are TRBV7-8 and TRBJ2-7; a possible D gene is TRBD2 (6 bases). The CDR3 length is 15 residues. From germline, CDR1 is SGHVS and CDR2 FQNEAQ. V was trimmed by 1 base and J by 3 bases, leaving 13 bases between them. CDR3 sequence (DNA): TGTGCCAGCAGCTTAGTTAGCGGCACAAGCTACGAGCAGTACTTC. As protein: CASSLVSGTSYEQYF.

The rearrangement joins TRBV6-6 to TRBJ2-5, with 7 nucleotides matching TRBD2. The J call may be faulty, since TRBJ2-7 better matches the DNA end. This CDR3 is built from 16 residues. From germline, CDR1 is MNHNY and CDR2 SVGAGI (reference sequence). The CDR3 region has the DNA TGTGCCAGCAGTTACTCGCTGGGGCAGGGAGGGAACGAGCAGTACTTC. Translated, it gives CASSYSLGQGGNEQYF.

The chain links TRBV4-1 to TRBJ1-2; D is unclear. V lost 2 bases and J 1 base, leaving 8 bases between the germline ends. The CDR3 consists of 14 residues. CDR1 and CDR2 from the germline V gene are MGHRA and YSYEKL. CDR3 residues: CASSQSGDNYGYTF. The CDR3 nucleotides are TGCGCCAGCAGCCAATCCGGGGATAACTATGGCTACACCTTC.

This clone appeared a single time. The CDR3 here is CASSLDRGPYEQYF. CDR3 sequence (DNA): TGCGCCAGCAGCCTAGACAGGGGGCCCTACGAGCAGTACTTC. This chain connects TRBV4-1 to TRBJ2-7, with 10 bases that match TRBD1. The germline CDR1 and CDR2 sequences are MGHRA and YSYEKL. The CDR3 length is 14 residues. V shed 4 bases, J shed 2 bases, and the junction held 2 bases outside the gene matches.

The chain employs TRBV2 and TRBJ1-1; D ambiguous. Between the trimmed V and J ends, which lost 4 bases and 1 base, there was a span of 7 bases. Germline CDR1 SNHLY, CDR2 FYNNEI. CDR3 length equals 13 residues. The CDR3 is CASSVVENTEAFF. CDR3 in DNA: TGTGCCAGCAGTGTCGTAGAGAACACTGAAGCTTTCTTT.

This clone was observed once. The chain couples TRBV7-2 to TRBJ2-2; no clear D gene. This CDR3 region has 15 residues. The V gene lost 1 base and the J gene lost 1 base, with 7 bases spanning the gap. Germline CDR1 SGHTA, CDR2 FQGNSA. This CDR3 is CASSLEPGNTGELFF. The CDR3 DNA reads TGTGCCAGCAGCTTAGAACCAGGGAACACCGGGGAGCTGTTTTTT. Together with reference TRBV7-2 and TRBJ2-2, the CDR3 gives the full variable domain: GAGVSQSPSNKVTEKGKDVELRCDPISGHTALYWYRQSLGQGLEFLIYFQGNSAPDKSGLPSDRFSAERTGGSVSTLTIQRTQQEDSAVYLCASSLEPGNTGELFFGEGSRLTVL.

The chain is built from TRBV7-9 and TRBJ2-5; 8 bases are a match to TRBD2. The CDR3 is made up of 14 amino acids. With 5 bases clipped from V and 1 base from J, the junction kept 3 bases outside the gene matches. Looked up from germline, CDR1 is SEHNR and CDR2 is FQNEAQ (reference sequence). As DNA, the CDR3 is TGTGCCAGCAGCCCCGGGGGGGGCCAAGAGACCCAGTACTTC. Its protein is CASSPGGGQETQYF.

J is TRBJ2-7 and V is TRBV11-2; 7 bases align to TRBD1. CDR1 and CDR2 (germline): SGHAT, FQNNGV. The CDR3 loop spans 14 amino acids. After removal of 1 base from V and 5 bases from J, the junction contained 5 bases not matched to a gene. This chain's CDR3 is CASSLVSTGHEQYF. Written as DNA, the CDR3 is TGTGCCAGCAGCTTAGTATCGACAGGGCACGAGCAGTACTTC. The full variable domain, its missing parts supplied by reference TRBV11-2 and TRBJ2-7, is EAGVAQSPRYKIIEKRQSVAFWCNPISGHATLYWYQQILGQGPKLLIQFQNNGVVDDSQLPKDRFSAERLKGVDSTLKIQPAKLEDSAVYLCASSLVSTGHEQYFGPGTRLTVT.

This chain links TRBV28 with TRBJ1-2; TRBD1 is a possible D gene (6 bases). CDR3 length equals 15 residues. Trimming stripped 4 bases from V and 2 bases from J, with 14 bases between. Germline values: CDR1 MDHEN, CDR2 SYDVKM. CDR3 sequence reads: CASSSSGAENYGYTF. DNA for the CDR3: TGTGCCAGCAGTTCCTCAGGGGCTGAGAACTATGGCTACACCTTC.

CDR3 nucleotide sequence: TGTGCCATCAGTGAGCTTCCGGGACAGGCGCAGGAAAAACTGTTTTTT. Protein product: CAISELPGQAQEKLFF. The chain links TRBV10-3 to TRBJ1-4; 8 bases line up with TRBD1. The ends lost 2 bases at V and 8 bases at J; junction bases unmatched: 10. The CDR3 is made up of 16 amino acids. CDR1 and CDR2 from the germline V gene are ENHRY and SYGVKD.

The chain combines TRBV20-1 with TRBJ1-4; the D is unclear. The germline V and J ends were trimmed by 4 bases and 9 bases, with 9 bases remaining between them. The germline V gene has CDR1 DFQATT and CDR2 SNEGSKA (reference sequence). The CDR3 spans 11 residues. The CDR3 DNA sequence: TGCAGTGCTATTCAGCGCCAAAAACTGTTTTTT. It specifies CSAIQRQKLFF.

The chain joins TRBV5-6 to TRBJ2-7; no reliable D call. The CDR3 totals 14 residues. V was pared by 0 bases and J by 5 bases, with 12 bases between. Germline V gene sequence: CDR1 SGHDT, CDR2 YYEEEE. The CDR3 sequence: CASSLAVPNHEQYF. CDR3 bases: TGTGCCAGCAGCTTGGCGGTCCCAAACCACGAGCAGTACTTC.

As regards this clone: This sample also contains other DNA sequences that code for the same CDR3. This chain links TRBV14 with TRBJ1-2; weak D call: TRBD1 (5 bases). Germline V gene lookup returns CDR1 SGHDN and CDR2 FVKESK. The CDR3 has 12 amino acids. Trimming pared 3 bases from V and 5 bases from J, leaving 7 bases between. Written as DNA, the CDR3 is TGTGCCAGCAGCCAGGGGGGATATGGCTACACCTTC. Residues: CASSQGGYGYTF.

Here the CDR3 DNA reads TGTGCCAGCAGCTTAGACCAGGACTACGAGCAGTACTTC. It encodes CASSLDQDYEQYF. J is TRBJ2-7 and V is TRBV7-9; D is uncertain. V lost 1 base, J lost 3 bases, and 7 bases lay in between. The CDR3 consists of 13 residues. Germline CDR1 reads SEHNR; CDR2 reads FQNEAQ (reference sequence). Complete variable domain (other parts from reference TRBV7-9 and TRBJ2-7): DTGVSQNPRHKITKRGQNVTFRCDPISEHNRLYWYRQTLGQGPEFLTYFQNEAQLEKSRLLSDRFSAERPKGSFSTLEIQRTEQGDSAMYLCASSLDQDYEQYFGPGTRLTVT.

The chain recombines TRBV19 with TRBJ2-7, with TRBD2 matching 7 bases. The CDR3 extends over 15 amino acids. The V segment lost 4 bases and the J segment 1 base; nucleotides outside the gene matches: 7. Germline values: CDR1 LNHDA, CDR2 SQIVND (reference sequence). CDR3 nucleotide sequence: TGTGCCAGTAGTAGGTATAGCGGGTCTTCCTACGAGCAGTACTTC. Translated, it gives CASSRYSGSSYEQYF.

The rearrangement joins TRBV7-2 to TRBJ2-7; 7 nucleotides agree with TRBD2. The V gene end was trimmed by 7 bases and the J gene end by 0 bases; junction bases not matched to a gene: 6. Germline V gene lookup returns CDR1 SGHTA and CDR2 FQGNSA. The CDR3 runs to 14 residues. CDR3 residues: CASTPGLSSYEQYF. Written as DNA, the CDR3 is TGTGCCAGCACCCCGGGACTAAGCTCCTACGAGCAGTACTTC. The complete variable domain, with remaining parts taken from reference TRBV7-2 and TRBJ2-7, reads GAGVSQSPSNKVTEKGKDVELRCDPISGHTALYWYRQSLGQGLEFLIYFQGNSAPDKSGLPSDRFSAERTGGSVSTLTIQRTQQEDSAVYLCASTPGLSSYEQYFGPGTRLTVT.

The chain uses TRBV10-3 and TRBJ1-4; D is unclear. Germline V lookup: CDR1 ENHRY, CDR2 SYGVKD. This CDR3 is built from 14 residues. V was clipped by 0 bases and J by 5 bases, with 7 bases between them. CDR3 in amino acids: CAISESRGNEKLFF. The CDR3 nucleotides are TGTGCCATCAGTGAGTCGAGAGGCAATGAAAAACTGTTTTTT.

V gene TRBV2 combines with J gene TRBJ2-2, with TRBD1 matching over 10 bases. The germline gives CDR1 SNHLY, CDR2 FYNNEI. This CDR3 is built from 14 residues. The junction had 4 bases not matched to a gene; V was cut back by 5 bases and J by 7 bases. This chain's CDR3 is CASSLGQGHGELFF. The CDR3 bases are TGTGCCAGCAGTCTGGGACAGGGGCACGGGGAGCTGTTTTTT.